The rows below give T cell receptor beta chains drawn from one sample of a study of immune heterogeneity within non-small cell lung tumors. A single record per CDR3 protein comes from TCRdb applying MiXCR to the multiplex PCR reads. Of about 5,700 distinct CDR3 sequences in the sample, around 20% are singletons; the top ten hold around 9.6%. Sequenced material: lung tumor tissue. These receptors all stem from a woman between 55 and 75 years old with non-small cell lung cancer. Both conserved end residues are part of each CDR3. A D gene is named only where the DNA matches it firmly. A row's size may be missing; if present it is once, few, many or a size class.

-	-	TRBV19	TRBJ1-1	CASSINDRGTEAFF	TGTGCCAGTAGTATCAATGATAGGGGAACTGAAGCTTTCTTT
medium-sized	TRBD2	TRBV27	TRBJ2-7	CASSLSTSGVTYEQYF	TGTGCCAGCAGTTTATCGACTAGCGGCGTTACCTACGAGCAGTACTTC
few	-	TRBV3-1	TRBJ1-1	CASSLTGRSNTEAFF	TGTGCCAGCAGCCTAACAGGGAGGTCAAACACTGAAGCTTTCTTT
medium-sized	-	TRBV28	TRBJ1-1	CASSPRRGTEAFF	TGTGCCAGCAGTCCTAGGCGGGGCACTGAAGCTTTCTTT
-	TRBD1	TRBV19	TRBJ1-3	CASTTGTRISVNTIYF	TGTGCCAGTACGACAGGGACCCGTATCTCTGTAAACACCATATATTTT
many	TRBD2	TRBV5-1	TRBJ2-3	CASSRRTSGDTQYF	TGCGCCAGCAGCCGAAGGACTAGCGGTGATACGCAGTATTTT
many	-	TRBV18	TRBJ1-5	CASSPLGRTWEQPQHF	TGTGCCAGCTCACCACTCGGCAGGACCTGGGAACAGCCCCAGCATTTT
medium-sized	TRBD1	TRBV12-3/TRBV12-4	TRBJ1-5	CASTRGQVGGQPQHF	TGTGCCAGCACTAGGGGACAGGTCGGGGGTCAGCCCCAGCATTTT
many	-	TRBV20-1	TRBJ2-3	CSASGGGSTDTQYF	TGCAGTGCTAGTGGCGGAGGATCCACAGATACGCAGTATTTT
-	-	TRBV28	TRBJ2-7	CASSQPLSGVPPEQYF	TGTGCCAGCAGCCAACCCCTCTCAGGGGTACCACCCGAGCAGTACTTC
-	TRBD2	TRBV18	TRBJ2-1	CASSPSLAGDNEQFF	TGTGCCAGCTCACCGAGTCTAGCGGGAGATAATGAGCAGTTCTTC
few	-	TRBV20-1	TRBJ2-3	CSASLAGATDTQYF	TGCAGTGCTAGCCTGGCGGGTGCCACAGATACGCAGTATTTT
few	-	TRBV6-1	TRBJ2-3	CASSEMRTQYF	TGTGCCAGCAGTGAAATGAGGACGCAGTATTTT
medium-sized	-	TRBV28	TRBJ1-2	CASSLFGYGYTF	TGTGCCAGCAGTTTATTTGGGTATGGCTACACCTTC
many	-	TRBV7-9	TRBJ1-1	CASSLRPPDGTEAFF	TGTGCCAGCAGCTTAAGGCCCCCGGATGGGACTGAAGCTTTCTTT
-	-	TRBV24-1	TRBJ2-3	CATSDYSESTDTQYF	TGTGCCACCAGTGATTATTCAGAAAGCACAGATACGCAGTATTTT
many	-	TRBV20-1	TRBJ2-3	CSARDFLSSTDTQYF	TGCAGTGCTAGAGATTTCCTATCTAGCACAGATACGCAGTATTTT
medium-sized	TRBD1	TRBV7-2	TRBJ2-5	CASRTAPGQGRETQYF	TGTGCCAGCAGAACCGCCCCGGGACAGGGGAGAGAGACCCAGTACTTC
-	TRBD2	TRBV20-1	TRBJ2-1	CSARAPSGRAHEQFF	TGCAGTGCTAGGGCCCCTAGCGGGAGGGCCCATGAGCAGTTCTTC
medium-sized	-	TRBV6-1	TRBJ2-7	CASSEARSHEQYF	TGTGCCAGCAGTGAAGCCAGGTCCCACGAGCAGTACTTC
medium-sized	-	TRBV6-1	TRBJ2-3	CASSPGGGAGDTQYF	TGTGCCAGCAGCCCCGGGGGTGGGGCCGGAGATACGCAGTATTTT
medium-sized	-	TRBV12-3/TRBV12-4	TRBJ1-4	CASSFVGGSNEKLFF	TGTGCCAGCAGTTTCGTGGGAGGGAGTAATGAAAAACTGTTTTTT
many	-	TRBV4-3	TRBJ2-5	CASSPLAHQGTQYF	TGCGCCAGCAGCCCCCTAGCGCACCAGGGGACCCAGTACTTC
-	TRBD1	TRBV30	TRBJ2-2	CAWSSLSGTGPGELFF	TGTGCCTGGAGTTCTCTATCCGGGACAGGGCCCGGGGAGCTGTTTTTT
-	TRBD1	TRBV10-3	TRBJ2-5	CAISEGQAGRETQYF	TGTGCCATCAGTGAGGGACAGGCGGGCCGAGAGACCCAGTACTTC
medium-sized	-	TRBV5-1	TRBJ1-3	CASSFGNTIYF	TGCGCCAGCAGCTTTGGAAACACCATATATTTT